This TCR beta chain stems from a study of OX40 agonist ivuxolimab in advanced cancers. Notes on the study in general: Dosing at 0.1 to 3.0 mg/kg was accompanied by clonal expansion of CD4+ and CD8+ blood T cells by week 6. Partial responders dosed at 0.1-3.0 mg/kg displayed clonal expansion ranking among the lowest.

TCRdb's table, derived via immunoSEQ multiplex PCR, lists solely in-frame clones and lacks some. The table includes over 50,000 clones, 80% to 95% detected once. Germline V lookup: CDR1 SGDLS, CDR2 YYNGEE. Trimming shortened V by 7 bases and J by 1 base, and 10 bases separated the two germline ends. This CDR3 is 13 amino acids long. If patients had autoimmune disease history or systemic immunosuppression, they were excluded. This clone was picked up one time. No antigen is known for it. The chain has TRBV9 and TRBJ2-3; unclear D gene. Sequenced material: CD4+ or CD8+ T cells sorted from blood, taken in a trial of the OX40 agonist ivuxolimab. The clonotype originates from an adult with an advanced solid tumor such as melanoma, head and neck, liver or kidney cancer. The CDR3 sequence is CASERQGTDTQYF. In nucleotides, the CDR3 is TGTGCCAGCGAACGTCAGGGCACAGATACGCAGTATTTT. The whole variable domain, filled in from reference TRBV9 and TRBJ2-3, reads DSGVTQTPKHLITATGQRVTLRCSPRSGDLSVYWYQQSLDQGLQFLIQYYNGEERAKGNILERFSAQQFPDLHSELNLSSLELGDSALYFCASERQGTDTQYFGPGTRLTVL.